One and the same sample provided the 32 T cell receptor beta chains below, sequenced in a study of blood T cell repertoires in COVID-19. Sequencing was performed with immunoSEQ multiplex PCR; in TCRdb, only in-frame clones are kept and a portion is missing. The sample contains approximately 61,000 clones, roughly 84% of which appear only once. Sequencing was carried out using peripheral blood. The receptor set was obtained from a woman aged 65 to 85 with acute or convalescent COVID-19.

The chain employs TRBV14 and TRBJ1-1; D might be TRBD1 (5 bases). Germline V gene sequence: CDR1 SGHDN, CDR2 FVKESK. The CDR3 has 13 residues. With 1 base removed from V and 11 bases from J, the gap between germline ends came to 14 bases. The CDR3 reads CASSQAMQGWAFF. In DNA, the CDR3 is TGTGCCAGCAGCCAAGCAATGCAGGGATGGGCTTTCTTT.

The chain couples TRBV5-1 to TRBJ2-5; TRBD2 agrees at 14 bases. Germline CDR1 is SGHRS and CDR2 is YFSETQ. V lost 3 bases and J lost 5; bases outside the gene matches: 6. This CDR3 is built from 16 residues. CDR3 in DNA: TGCGCCAGCAGCTACGGGACTAGCGGGGGAATGGAGACCCAGTACTTC. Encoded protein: CASSYGTSGGMETQYF.

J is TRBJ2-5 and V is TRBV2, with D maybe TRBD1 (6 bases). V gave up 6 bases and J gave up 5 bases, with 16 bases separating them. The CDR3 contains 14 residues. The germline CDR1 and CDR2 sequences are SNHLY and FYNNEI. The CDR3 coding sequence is TGTGCCAGCAGGGCCGACAGGTTGAGGGAGACCCAGTACTTC. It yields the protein CASRADRLRETQYF. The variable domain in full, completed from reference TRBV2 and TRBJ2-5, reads EPEVTQTPSHQVTQMGQEVILRCVPISNHLYFYWYRQILGQKVEFLVSFYNNEISEKSEIFDDQFSVERPDGSNFTLKIRSTKLEDSAMYFCASRADRLRETQYFGPGTRLLVL.

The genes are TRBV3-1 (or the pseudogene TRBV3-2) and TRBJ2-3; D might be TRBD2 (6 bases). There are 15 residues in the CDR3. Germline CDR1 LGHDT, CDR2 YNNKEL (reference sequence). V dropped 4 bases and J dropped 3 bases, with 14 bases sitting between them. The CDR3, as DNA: TGTGCCAGCAGCCCCTCGGGCGGGGCGACAGATACGCAGTATTTT. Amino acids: CASSPSGGATDTQYF.

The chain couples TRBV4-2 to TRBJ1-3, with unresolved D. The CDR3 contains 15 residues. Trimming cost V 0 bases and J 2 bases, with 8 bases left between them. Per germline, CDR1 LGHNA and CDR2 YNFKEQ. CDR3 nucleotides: TGTGCCAGCAGCCAAGATTGGTCAGCTGGAAACACCATATATTTT. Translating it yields CASSQDWSAGNTIYF.

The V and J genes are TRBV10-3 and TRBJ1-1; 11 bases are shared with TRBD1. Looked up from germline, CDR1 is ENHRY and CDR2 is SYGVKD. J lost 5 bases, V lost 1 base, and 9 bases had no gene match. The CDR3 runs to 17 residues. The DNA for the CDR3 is TGTGCCATCAGTGAGTTCCCATCGGGACAGGGGGAAACTGAAGCTTTCTTT. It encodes CAISEFPSGQGETEAFF.

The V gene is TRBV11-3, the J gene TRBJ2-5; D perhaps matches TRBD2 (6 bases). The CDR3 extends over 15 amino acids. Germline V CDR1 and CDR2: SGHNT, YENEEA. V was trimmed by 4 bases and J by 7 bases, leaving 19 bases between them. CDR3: CASSSPWEVAGTQYF. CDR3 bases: TGTGCCAGCAGCTCGCCTTGGGAGGTCGCAGGGACCCAGTACTTC.

The CDR3 DNA reads as TGTGCCAGCTCACTAAGATCGGAGGGCACTGAAGCTTTCTTT. It codes for CASSLRSEGTEAFF. V gene TRBV18 combines with J gene TRBJ1-1; D gene unclear. CDR3 length: 14 residues. Germline V gene lookup returns CDR1 KGHSH and CDR2 LQKENI. V lost 4 bases and J 4 bases, leaving 13 bases between the germline ends.

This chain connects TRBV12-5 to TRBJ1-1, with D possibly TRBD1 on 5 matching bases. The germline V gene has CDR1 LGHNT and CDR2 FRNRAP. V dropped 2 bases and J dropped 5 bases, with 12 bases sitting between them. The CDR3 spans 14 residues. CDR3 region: CASGLFRERTEAFF. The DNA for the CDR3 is TGTGCTAGTGGTTTGTTCAGGGAAAGGACTGAAGCTTTCTTT.

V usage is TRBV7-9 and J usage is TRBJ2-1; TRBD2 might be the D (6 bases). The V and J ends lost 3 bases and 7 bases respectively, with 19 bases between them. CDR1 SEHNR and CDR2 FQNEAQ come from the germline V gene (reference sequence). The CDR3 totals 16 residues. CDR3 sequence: CASSLEGLREGNEQFF. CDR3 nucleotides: TGTGCCAGCAGCTTGGAGGGACTCCGAGAGGGTAATGAGCAGTTCTTC.

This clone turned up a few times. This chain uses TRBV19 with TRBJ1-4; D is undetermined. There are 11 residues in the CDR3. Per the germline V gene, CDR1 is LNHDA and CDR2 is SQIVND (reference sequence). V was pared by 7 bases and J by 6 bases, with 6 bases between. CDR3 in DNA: TGTGCCAGTACGGGTCATGAAAAACTGTTTTTT. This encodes CASTGHEKLFF.

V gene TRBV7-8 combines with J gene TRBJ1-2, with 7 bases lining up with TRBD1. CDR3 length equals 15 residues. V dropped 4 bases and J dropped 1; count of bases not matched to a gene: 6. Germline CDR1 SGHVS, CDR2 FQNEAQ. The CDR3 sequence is CASSSKTGSNYGYTF. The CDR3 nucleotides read TGTGCCAGCAGCTCCAAGACAGGGAGTAACTATGGCTACACCTTC.

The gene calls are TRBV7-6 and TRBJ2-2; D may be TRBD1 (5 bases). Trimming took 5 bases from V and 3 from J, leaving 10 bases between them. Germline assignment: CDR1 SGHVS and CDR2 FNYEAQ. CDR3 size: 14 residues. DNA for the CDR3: TGTGCCAGCAGCGCTCTACAGGACACCGGGGAGCTGTTTTTT. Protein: CASSALQDTGELFF.

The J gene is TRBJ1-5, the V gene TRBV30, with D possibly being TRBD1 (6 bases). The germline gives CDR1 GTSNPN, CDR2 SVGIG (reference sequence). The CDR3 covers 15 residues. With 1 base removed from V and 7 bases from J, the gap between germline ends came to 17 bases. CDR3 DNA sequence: TGTGCCTGGAGTGGAGTCCGGGGGGGCGACCAGCCCCAGCATTTT. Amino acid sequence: CAWSGVRGGDQPQHF.

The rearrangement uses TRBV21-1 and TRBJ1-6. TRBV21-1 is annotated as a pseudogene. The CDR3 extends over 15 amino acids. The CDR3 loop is CASSKWRGSKGPLHF. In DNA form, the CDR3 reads TGTGCCAGCAGCAAATGGAGGGGCAGCAAAGGACCCCTCCACTTT.

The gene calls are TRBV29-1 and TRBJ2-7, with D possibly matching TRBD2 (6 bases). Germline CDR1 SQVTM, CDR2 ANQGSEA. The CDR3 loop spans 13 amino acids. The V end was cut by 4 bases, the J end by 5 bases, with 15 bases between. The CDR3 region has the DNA TGCAGCGTTGGCGGGGAGTACCCGAACGAGCAGTACTTC. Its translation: CSVGGEYPNEQYF.

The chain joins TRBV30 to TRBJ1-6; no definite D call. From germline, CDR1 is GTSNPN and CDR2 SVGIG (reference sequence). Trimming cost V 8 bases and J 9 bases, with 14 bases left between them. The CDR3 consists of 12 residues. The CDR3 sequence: CAGPAMCSPLHF. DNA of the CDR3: TGTGCCGGGCCGGCCATGTGTTCACCCCTCCACTTT.

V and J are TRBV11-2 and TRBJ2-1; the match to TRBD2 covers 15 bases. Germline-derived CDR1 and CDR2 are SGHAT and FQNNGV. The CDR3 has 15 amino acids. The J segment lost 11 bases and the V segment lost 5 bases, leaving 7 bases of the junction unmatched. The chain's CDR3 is CASSIGLAGGRKQFF. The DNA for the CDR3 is TGTGCCAGCAGCATCGGACTAGCGGGGGGGCGGAAGCAGTTCTTC.

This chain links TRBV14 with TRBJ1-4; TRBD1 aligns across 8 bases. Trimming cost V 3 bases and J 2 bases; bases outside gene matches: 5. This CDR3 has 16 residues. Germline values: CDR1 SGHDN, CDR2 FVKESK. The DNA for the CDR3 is TGTGCCAGCAGCCAGGACAGGGCGGCGACTAATGAAAAACTGTTTTTT. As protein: CASSQDRAATNEKLFF.

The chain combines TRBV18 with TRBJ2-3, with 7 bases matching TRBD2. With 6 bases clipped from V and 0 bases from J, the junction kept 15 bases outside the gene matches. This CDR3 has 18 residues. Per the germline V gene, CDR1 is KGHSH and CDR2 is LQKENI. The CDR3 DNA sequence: TGTGCCAGCTCGCGAACTCGCACCCTAGCGGATAGCACAGATACGCAGTATTTT. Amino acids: CASSRTRTLADSTDTQYF.

The CDR3 sequence is CASSLLGGNSPLHF. CDR3 sequence (DNA): TGTGCCAGCAGTTTATTAGGGGGCAATTCACCCCTCCACTTT. The chain links TRBV27 to TRBJ1-6; 7 positions match TRBD1. This CDR3 region has 14 residues. Germline values: CDR1 MNHEY, CDR2 SMNVEV (reference sequence). Unmatched junction bases numbered 1, after V lost 1 base and J lost 7 bases.

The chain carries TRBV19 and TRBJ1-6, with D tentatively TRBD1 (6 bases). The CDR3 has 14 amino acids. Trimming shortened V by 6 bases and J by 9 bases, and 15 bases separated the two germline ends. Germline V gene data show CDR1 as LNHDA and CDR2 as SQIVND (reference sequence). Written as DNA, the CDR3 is TGTGCCAGTAGCAGGACAGAGCTCCCTTCACCCCTCCACTTT. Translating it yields CASSRTELPSPLHF.

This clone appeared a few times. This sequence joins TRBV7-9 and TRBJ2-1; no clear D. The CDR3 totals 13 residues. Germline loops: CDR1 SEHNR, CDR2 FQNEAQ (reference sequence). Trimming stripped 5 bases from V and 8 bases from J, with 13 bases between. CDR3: CASSPGWSDEQFF. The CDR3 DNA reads TGTGCCAGCAGCCCGGGTTGGTCTGATGAGCAGTTCTTC.

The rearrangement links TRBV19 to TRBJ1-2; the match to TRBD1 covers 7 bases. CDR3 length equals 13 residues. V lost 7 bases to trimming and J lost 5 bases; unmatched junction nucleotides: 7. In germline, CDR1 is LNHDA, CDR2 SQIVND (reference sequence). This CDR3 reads CASKRGRMYGYTF. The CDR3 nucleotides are TGTGCCAGTAAGAGGGGGCGCATGTATGGCTACACCTTC.

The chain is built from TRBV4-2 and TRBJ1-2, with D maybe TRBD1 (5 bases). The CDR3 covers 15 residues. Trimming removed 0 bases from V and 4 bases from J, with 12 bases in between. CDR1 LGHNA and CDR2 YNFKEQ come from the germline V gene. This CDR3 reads CASSQDRGGLYGYTF. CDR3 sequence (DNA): TGTGCCAGCAGCCAAGATAGGGGAGGGCTCTATGGCTACACCTTC.

CDR3: CASSRGYRETQYF. The CDR3 DNA sequence: TGTGCCAGCAGCCGGGGGTACAGGGAGACCCAGTACTTC. The rearrangement joins TRBV7-7 to TRBJ2-5; D perhaps matches TRBD2 (6 bases). CDR3 length equals 13 residues. V was clipped by 5 bases and J by 5 bases, with 12 bases between them. CDR1 and CDR2 from the germline V gene are SSHAT and FNYEAQ (reference sequence). Variable domain in full (rest from reference TRBV7-7 and TRBJ2-5): GAGVSQSPRYKVTKRGQDVTLRCDPISSHATLYWYQQALGQGPEFLTYFNYEAQPDKSGLPSDRFSAERPEGSISTLTIQRTEQRDSAMYRCASSRGYRETQYFGPGTRLLVL.

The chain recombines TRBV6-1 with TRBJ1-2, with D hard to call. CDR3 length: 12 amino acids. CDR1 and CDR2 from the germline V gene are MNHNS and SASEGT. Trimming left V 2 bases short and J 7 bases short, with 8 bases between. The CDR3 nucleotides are TGTGCCAGCAGTGAACAACTTTCTGGCTACACCTTC. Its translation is CASSEQLSGYTF.

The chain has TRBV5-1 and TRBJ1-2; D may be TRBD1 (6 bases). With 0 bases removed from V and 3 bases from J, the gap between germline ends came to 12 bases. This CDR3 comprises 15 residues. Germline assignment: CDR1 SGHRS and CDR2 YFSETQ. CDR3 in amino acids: CASSLGTTGHYGYTF. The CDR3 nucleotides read TGCGCCAGCAGCTTGGGAACAACAGGGCACTATGGCTACACCTTC. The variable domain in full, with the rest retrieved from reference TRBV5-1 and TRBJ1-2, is KAGVTQTPRYLIKTRGQQVTLSCSPISGHRSVSWYQQTPGQGLQFLFEYFSETQRNKGNFPGRFSGRQFSNSRSEMNVSTLELGDSALYLCASSLGTTGHYGYTFGSGTRLTVV.

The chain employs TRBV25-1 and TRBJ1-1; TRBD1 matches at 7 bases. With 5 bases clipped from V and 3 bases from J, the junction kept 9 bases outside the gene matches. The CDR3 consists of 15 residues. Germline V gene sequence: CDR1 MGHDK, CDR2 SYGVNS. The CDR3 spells CASSRTGVFDTEAFF. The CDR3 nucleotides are TGTGCCAGCAGTAGAACAGGGGTTTTTGACACTGAAGCTTTCTTT.

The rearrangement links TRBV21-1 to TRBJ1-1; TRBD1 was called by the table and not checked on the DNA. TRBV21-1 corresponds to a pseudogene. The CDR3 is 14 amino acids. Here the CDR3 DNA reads TGTGCCAGCACCACAGGGGCACTGAACACTGAAGCTTTCTTT. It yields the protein CASTTGALNTEAFF.

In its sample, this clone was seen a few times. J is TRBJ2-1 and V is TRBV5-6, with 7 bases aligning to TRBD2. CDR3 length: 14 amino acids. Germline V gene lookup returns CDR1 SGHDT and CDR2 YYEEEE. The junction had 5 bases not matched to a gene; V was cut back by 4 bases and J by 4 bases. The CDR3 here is CASSPWRGYNEQFF. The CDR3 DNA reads TGTGCCAGCAGCCCCTGGCGGGGGTACAATGAGCAGTTCTTC.

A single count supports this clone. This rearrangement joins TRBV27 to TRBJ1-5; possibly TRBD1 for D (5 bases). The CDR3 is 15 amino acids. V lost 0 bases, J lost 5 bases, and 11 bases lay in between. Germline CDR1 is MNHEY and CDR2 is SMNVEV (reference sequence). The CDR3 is CASSLSMWGDQPQHF. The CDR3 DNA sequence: TGTGCCAGCAGTTTATCGATGTGGGGGGATCAGCCCCAGCATTTT.